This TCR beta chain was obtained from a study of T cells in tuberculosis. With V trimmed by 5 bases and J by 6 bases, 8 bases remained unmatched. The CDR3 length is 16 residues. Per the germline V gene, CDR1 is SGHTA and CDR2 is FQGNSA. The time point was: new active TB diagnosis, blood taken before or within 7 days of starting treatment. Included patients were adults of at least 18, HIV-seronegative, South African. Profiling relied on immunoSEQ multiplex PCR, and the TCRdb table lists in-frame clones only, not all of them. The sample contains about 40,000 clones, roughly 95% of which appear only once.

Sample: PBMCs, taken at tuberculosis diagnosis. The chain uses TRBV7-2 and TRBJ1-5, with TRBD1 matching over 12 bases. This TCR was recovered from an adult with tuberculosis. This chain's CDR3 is CASSRSGQGAVQPQHF. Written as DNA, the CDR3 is TGTGCCAGCAGCCGCTCGGGACAGGGGGCTGTTCAGCCCCAGCATTTT.